This T cell receptor beta chain came from a study of blood T cell repertoires in COVID-19. Germline CDR1 reads MDHEN; CDR2 reads SYDVKM. V was clipped by 6 bases and J by 1 base, with 7 bases between them. This CDR3 has 12 amino acids. Measured with immunoSEQ multiplex PCR; TCRdb has only the in-frame clones, and not every one. The sample has roughly 68,000 clones, about 88% seen once. The genes are TRBV28 and TRBJ2-7; the D is unclear. The sample taken for sequencing was peripheral blood. The clonotype was recovered from a woman aged 55-75 years with COVID-19, enrolled during active disease. The CDR3 bases are TGTGCCAGCAGCCTTACATCCTACGAGCAGTACTTC. Residues: CASSLTSYEQYF. The variable domain in full, completed from reference TRBV28 and TRBJ2-7, reads DVKVTQSSRYLVKRTGEKVFLECVQDMDHENMFWYRQDPGLGLRLIYFSYDVKMKEKGDIPEGYSVSREKKERFSLILESASTNQTSMYLCASSLTSYEQYFGPGTRLTVT.